The 2 T cell receptor beta chains reported below all come from one sample, sequenced in a study of blood T cell repertoires in COVID-19. Sequencing was performed with immunoSEQ multiplex PCR; in TCRdb, only in-frame clones are kept and a portion is missing. Among some 80,000 clones listed, approximately 86% were seen once. Sequencing was performed on peripheral blood. The receptors shown here come from a man at least 80 years old with active or convalescent COVID-19.

The chain recombines TRBV5-4 with TRBJ2-5; 7 bases fit TRBD2. This CDR3 has 12 amino acids. The germline gives CDR1 SGHNT, CDR2 YYREEE (reference sequence). V shed 4 bases, J shed 4 bases, and the junction held 1 base outside the gene matches. The CDR3 protein is CASSGLGETQYF. CDR3 bases: TGTGCCAGCAGCGGACTAGGAGAGACCCAGTACTTC.

The J gene is TRBJ1-4, the V gene TRBV4-1; 8 nucleotides match TRBD1. The CDR3 contains 17 residues. CDR1 is MGHRA, CDR2 YSYEKL, per germline. Trimming removed 4 bases from V and 0 bases from J; junction bases left unmatched: 7. In DNA, the CDR3 is TGCGCCAGCAGCCCGGACAGGGAGAGGGCAACTAATGAAAAACTGTTTTTT. Residues: CASSPDRERATNEKLFF.